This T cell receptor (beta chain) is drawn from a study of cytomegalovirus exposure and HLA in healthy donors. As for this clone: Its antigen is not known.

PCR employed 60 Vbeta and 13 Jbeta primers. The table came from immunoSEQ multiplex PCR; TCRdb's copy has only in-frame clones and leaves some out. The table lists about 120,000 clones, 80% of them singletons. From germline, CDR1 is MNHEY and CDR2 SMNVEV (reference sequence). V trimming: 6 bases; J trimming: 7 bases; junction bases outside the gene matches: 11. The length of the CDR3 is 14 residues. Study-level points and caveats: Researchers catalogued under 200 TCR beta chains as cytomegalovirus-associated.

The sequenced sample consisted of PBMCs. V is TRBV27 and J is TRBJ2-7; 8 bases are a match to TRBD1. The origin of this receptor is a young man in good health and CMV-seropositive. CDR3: CASRSGTGPWEQYF. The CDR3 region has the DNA TGTGCCAGCAGATCCGGGACAGGACCATGGGAGCAGTACTTC.